The present TCR beta chain was sequenced within a study of shared clonotypes between healthy human individuals. This clone was recorded at least ten times. The identical CDR3 is also encoded by other nucleotide sequences in the sample. The investigators split CD4+ cells into a CD45RA+ naive subset and a CD45RA-negative memory subset. Trimming took 1 base from V and 1 from J, leaving 5 bases between them. Per germline, CDR1 SGHTA and CDR2 FQGNSA. The CDR3 loop spans 13 amino acids. The assay was immunoSEQ multiplex PCR, and TCRdb's table has in-frame clones only and misses some. The sample holds over a million clones, more than 65% seen once.

This chain connects TRBV7-2 to TRBJ2-7; D is undetermined. This TCR was sampled from a man between 18 and 29 years old in good health. Source material: memory CD4+ T cells sorted from blood. Subset in this sample: CD45RA-negative fraction. The CDR3 DNA reads TGTGCCAGCAGCTTAGGAGTATCCTACGAGCAGTACTTC. Residues: CASSLGVSYEQYF.